A single sample gave rise to the 28 T cell receptor beta chains below, sequenced in a study of vaccination and CD4 T cells after COVID-19. This sample's treatment: roughly 11-day PBMC culture with coronavirus spike peptide pools or control peptides (ViraFEST assay). One should note that the unexposed donor's CD4+ T cells were collected before the COVID-19 pandemic (2011-2018). Oncomine TCR Beta short-read sequencing was applied to DNA from cultured CD4+ T cells. TCRdb fed the PCR reads into MiXCR, producing one record per CDR3 protein. The table records approximately 7,100 distinct CDR3 sequences, 30% to 45% of them present only once. These receptors' targets are unknown. The sequenced sample consisted of CD4+ T cells from blood, cultured in vitro. These receptors all come from a human donor in good health.

This clonotype was found a few times. V and J are TRBV27 and TRBJ1-1, with D possibly matching TRBD1 (5 bases). The ends were cut back, 5 bases at V and 6 bases at J, with 16 bases in the middle. Germline CDR1 reads MNHEY; CDR2 reads SMNVEV (reference sequence). CDR3 length: 14 residues. The DNA of the CDR3 is TGTGCCAGCAGTAGGGGCAGCGGGTGGTCTGAAGCTTTCTTT. The encoded protein is CASSRGSGWSEAFF.

This clonotype was counted between two and nine times. The rearrangement joins TRBV20-1 to TRBJ2-5, with D hard to call. This CDR3 spans 11 amino acids. The V and J ends lost 1 base and 4 bases respectively, with 4 bases between them. CDR1 DFQATT and CDR2 SNEGSKA come from the germline V gene (reference sequence). The CDR3 protein is CSARGPETQYF. CDR3 nucleotides: TGCAGTGCTAGAGGCCCAGAGACCCAGTACTTC.

This chain connects TRBV6-4 to TRBJ2-2; 9 bases agree with TRBD2. J was trimmed by 8 bases and V by 5 bases; bases with no gene match: 3. Germline CDR1 and CDR2: MRHNA and SNTAGT. This CDR3 spans 13 amino acids. This chain's CDR3 is CASSSSGIGELFF. The CDR3 region has the DNA TGTGCCAGCAGTTCTAGCGGGATAGGGGAGCTGTTTTTT.

This clonotype has only a few counts. V usage is TRBV24-1 and J usage is TRBJ2-3; TRBD1 matches at 8 bases. V lost 5 bases and J lost 5; bases outside the gene matches: 8. Per germline, CDR1 KGHDR and CDR2 SFDVKD. The CDR3 sequence is 15 residues long. The CDR3 DNA reads TGTGCCACCAGTGCCGGACAGGGATGGGAAGATACGCAGTATTTT. Residues: CATSAGQGWEDTQYF.

The rearrangement links TRBV12-3 or TRBV12-4 to TRBJ1-3; D possibly corresponds to TRBD1 (5 bases). The CDR3 has 14 residues. Between the trimmed V and J ends, which lost 8 bases and 4 bases, there was a span of 15 bases. The chain's CDR3 is CASSVLGEGNTIYF. CDR3 DNA sequence: TGTGCCAGCTCTGTGTTGGGGGAAGGAAACACCATATATTTT.

This clonotype appeared a few times. This chain connects TRBV6-1 to TRBJ2-5; tentatively, D is TRBD2 (5 bases). The CDR3 sequence is 15 residues long. Germline-derived CDR1 and CDR2 are MNHNS and SASEGT. The germline V and J ends were trimmed by 7 bases and 5 bases, with 20 bases remaining between them. The CDR3 sequence is CASTSALGGRETQYF. In nucleotides, the CDR3 is TGTGCCAGCACTTCAGCCTTAGGAGGCCGGGAGACCCAGTACTTC.

Here the CDR3 DNA reads TGCGCCAGCAGGGGCACTGAGACAGGGGCTGAAGCTTTCTTT. It specifies CASRGTETGAEAFF. The chain is built from TRBV5-1 and TRBJ1-1, with 8 bases that match TRBD1. V shed 5 bases, J shed 6 bases, and the junction held 9 bases outside the gene matches. CDR3 length: 14 residues. Germline lookup yields CDR1 SGHRS and CDR2 YFSETQ.

This clonotype has a handful of counts. V is TRBV6-5 and J is TRBJ1-6; no reliable D call. Germline CDR1 and CDR2: MNHEY and SVGAGI. Trimming shortened V by 2 bases and J by 9 bases, and 11 bases separated the two germline ends. The CDR3 runs 14 residues. The CDR3 protein is CASSYQRFGSPLHF. CDR3 coding DNA: TGTGCCAGCAGTTACCAGAGATTCGGTTCACCCCTCCACTTT.

This chain uses TRBV5-1 with TRBJ1-2, with unresolved D. Germline V gene data show CDR1 as SGHRS and CDR2 as YFSETQ. V lost 8 bases to trimming and J lost 0 bases, with 11 bases between them. The CDR3 has 13 amino acids. CDR3 nucleotides: TGCGCCAGTCACGGGTTGCCTAACTATGGCTACACCTTC. This gives the protein CASHGLPNYGYTF.

The table lists this clonotype with a few counts. This chain connects TRBV20-1 to TRBJ1-5; D is uncertain. CDR1 is DFQATT, CDR2 SNEGSKA, per germline (reference sequence). The length of the CDR3 is 13 residues. V lost 5 bases and J lost 5, with 13 bases in between. This CDR3 reads CSAYAGNDQPQHF. DNA for the CDR3: TGCAGTGCTTACGCGGGCAACGATCAGCCCCAGCATTTT.

The chain combines TRBV2 with TRBJ1-6, with D possibly being TRBD1 (5 bases). CDR3 length: 18 amino acids. Germline lookup yields CDR1 SNHLY and CDR2 FYNNEI. Trimming removed 3 bases from V and 0 bases from J, with 15 bases in between. The CDR3 loop reads CASSDGANLVSYNSPLHF. CDR3 nucleotide sequence: TGTGCCAGCAGTGATGGGGCCAACCTAGTCTCCTATAATTCACCCCTCCACTTT. Filled out from reference TRBV2 and TRBJ1-6, the complete variable domain reads EPEVTQTPSHQVTQMGQEVILRCVPISNHLYFYWYRQILGQKVEFLVSFYNNEISEKSEIFDDQFSVERPDGSNFTLKIRSTKLEDSAMYFCASSDGANLVSYNSPLHFGNGTRLTVT.

This rearrangement joins TRBV14 to TRBJ1-2, with no clear D. Germline CDR1 and CDR2: SGHDN and FVKESK. The CDR3 sequence is 14 residues long. Between the trimmed V and J ends, which lost 1 base and 4 bases, there was a span of 10 bases. The CDR3 here is CASSQVTPSYGYTF. CDR3 sequence (DNA): TGTGCCAGCAGCCAAGTGACCCCAAGCTATGGCTACACCTTC.

This clonotype was observed a few times. V and J are TRBV15 and TRBJ2-3; D unresolved. With 0 bases removed from V and 6 bases from J, the gap between germline ends came to 7 bases. Looked up from germline, CDR1 is LNHNV and CDR2 is YYDKDF (reference sequence). The CDR3 spans 13 residues. CDR3 nucleotides: TGTGCCACCAGCAGAGAGGTGAAGGATACGCAGTATTTT. Translation gives CATSREVKDTQYF.

The V and J genes are TRBV20-1 and TRBJ1-5; D unresolved. This CDR3 is 12 amino acids long. CDR1 and CDR2 (germline): DFQATT, SNEGSKA (reference sequence). V lost 6 bases and J 0 bases, leaving 6 bases between the germline ends. CDR3 residues: CSAAHSNQPQHF. DNA for the CDR3: TGCAGTGCAGCTCATAGCAATCAGCCCCAGCATTTT.

There are a few counts of this clonotype. V usage is TRBV20-1 and J usage is TRBJ2-1; the match to TRBD2 covers 15 bases. Germline V lookup: CDR1 DFQATT, CDR2 SNEGSKA (reference sequence). The J segment lost 6 bases and the V segment lost 3 bases, leaving 3 bases of the junction unmatched. This CDR3 has 15 amino acids. In DNA, the CDR3 is TGCAGTGCTAGTGGGACTAGCGGGGGGATCAATGAGCAGTTCTTC. Its protein is CSASGTSGGINEQFF.

The chain uses TRBV20-1 and TRBJ2-1, with D possibly being TRBD1 or TRBD2 (5 bases each). This CDR3 comprises 12 residues. Germline assignment: CDR1 DFQATT and CDR2 SNEGSKA (reference sequence). V dropped 6 bases and J dropped 8 bases, with 14 bases sitting between them. The CDR3 protein is CSARDRRDEQFF. CDR3 DNA sequence: TGCAGTGCCCGGGACCGTCGGGATGAGCAGTTCTTC.

This chain links TRBV6-1 with TRBJ2-7; D call uncertain. Germline V CDR1 and CDR2: MNHNS, SASEGT. V lost 6 bases to trimming and J lost 5 bases, with 14 bases between them. The CDR3 covers 13 residues. The CDR3 region has the DNA TGTGCCAGCAGCGTTAGGTTGAGTCACGAGCAGTACTTC. Its translation: CASSVRLSHEQYF.

This clonotype was counted between two and nine times. The rearrangement uses TRBV19 and TRBJ1-6; D ambiguous. The germline V and J ends were trimmed by 6 bases and 6 bases, with 9 bases remaining between them. Germline V gives CDR1 LNHDA, CDR2 SQIVND (reference sequence). The CDR3 covers 13 residues. The CDR3 sequence is CASRERPNSPLHF. In DNA form, the CDR3 reads TGTGCCAGTAGAGAACGGCCTAATTCACCCCTCCACTTT.

The chain uses TRBV6-4 and TRBJ2-5; 9 bases line up with TRBD1. CDR3 length: 16 amino acids. Germline V lookup: CDR1 MRHNA, CDR2 SNTAGT. The J segment lost 4 bases and the V segment lost 2 bases, leaving 8 bases of the junction unmatched. The chain's CDR3 is CASSDVSGTGIETQYF. The CDR3 DNA is TGTGCCAGCAGTGACGTCTCCGGGACAGGGATAGAGACCCAGTACTTC.

In DNA form, the CDR3 reads TGTGCCAGTAGCCTCTCCGGACAGGGCCCCTACAATGAGCAGTTCTTC. This sequence encodes CASSLSGQGPYNEQFF. The genes are TRBV19 and TRBJ2-1, with 8 bases identical to TRBD1. CDR3 length: 16 residues. The germline V gene has CDR1 LNHDA and CDR2 SQIVND (reference sequence). The V segment lost 6 bases and the J segment 2 bases; nucleotides outside the gene matches: 9.

This chain uses TRBV19 with TRBJ2-3; a weak D match, TRBD1 (5 bases). The germline V gene encodes CDR1 LNHDA and CDR2 SQIVND (reference sequence). V lost 2 bases, J lost 7 bases, and 13 bases lay in between. CDR3 length equals 14 residues. The CDR3 here is CASSIQSRDYTQYF. CDR3 bases: TGTGCCAGTAGTATACAAAGCAGGGATTATACGCAGTATTTT.

This clonotype appeared a few times. The chain is built from TRBV24-1 and TRBJ2-2; D is perhaps TRBD2 (6 bases). The germline V gene has CDR1 KGHDR and CDR2 SFDVKD. The CDR3 consists of 15 residues. V was pared by 4 bases and J by 1 base, with 9 bases between. The CDR3 loop is CATSDGGENTGELFF. The CDR3 region has the DNA TGTGCCACCAGTGACGGAGGGGAGAACACCGGGGAGCTGTTTTTT.

This clonotype was recorded only once. The chain joins TRBV20-1 to TRBJ2-7, with TRBD1 identical over 11 bases. Germline V gene data show CDR1 as DFQATT and CDR2 as SNEGSKA (reference sequence). Germline trimming cut 6 bases from V and 2 bases from J; bases unmatched to any gene: 6. The CDR3 consists of 14 residues. CDR3: CSATGQGDPYEQYF. The CDR3 coding sequence is TGCAGTGCCACGGGACAGGGGGACCCCTACGAGCAGTACTTC.

This chain joins TRBV11-1 and TRBJ2-7; maybe TRBD1 (6 bases). With 0 bases removed from V and 7 bases from J, the gap between germline ends came to 7 bases. The germline gives CDR1 SGHAT, CDR2 FQDESV (reference sequence). This CDR3 spans 12 amino acids. The DNA for the CDR3 is TGTGCCAGCAGCTTAGCAAGGGGGGAGCAGTACTTC. Translation: CASSLARGEQYF. Full variable domain (outside the CDR3, taken from reference TRBV11-1 and TRBJ2-7): EAEVAQSPRYKITEKSQAVAFWCDPISGHATLYWYRQILGQGPELLVQFQDESVVDDSQLPKDRFSAERLKGVDSTLKIQPAELGDSAMYLCASSLARGEQYFGPGTRLTVT.

This clonotype was seen a handful of times. This CDR3 reads CASRRASGGGTGELFF. CDR3 in DNA: TGTGCCAGCAGGAGAGCTAGCGGGGGAGGCACCGGGGAGCTGTTTTTT. This sequence joins TRBV7-2 and TRBJ2-2; TRBD2 matches 10 bases. CDR1 SGHTA and CDR2 FQGNSA come from the germline V gene. The CDR3 has 16 amino acids. The junction had 8 bases not matched to a gene; V was cut back by 6 bases and J by 4 bases.

This clonotype was counted a single time. J is TRBJ2-3 and V is TRBV18; D gene unclear. Germline loops: CDR1 KGHSH, CDR2 LQKENI. The germline V and J ends were trimmed by 6 bases and 2 bases, with 9 bases remaining between them. This CDR3 contains 13 residues. The CDR3 DNA is TGTGCCAGCTCCGTCCTTCACACAGATACGCAGTATTTT. As protein: CASSVLHTDTQYF.

There are a few counts of this clonotype. The genes are TRBV6-5 and TRBJ1-1; 7 nucleotides line up with TRBD1. Unmatched junction bases numbered 3, after V lost 2 bases and J lost 0 bases. This CDR3 region has 15 residues. Germline CDR1 MNHEY, CDR2 SVGAGI. Here the CDR3 reads CASSYQGQLNTEAFF. The CDR3 nucleotides read TGTGCCAGCAGTTACCAGGGACAGCTGAACACTGAAGCTTTCTTT.

This chain uses TRBV2 with TRBJ1-2; TRBD1 might be the D (5 bases). CDR1 SNHLY and CDR2 FYNNEI come from the germline V gene. V dropped 7 bases and J dropped 8 bases, with 11 bases sitting between them. CDR3 length: 11 amino acids. The CDR3 protein is CASTDSHGYTF. The CDR3 DNA follows: TGTGCCAGCACCGACAGTCACGGCTACACCTTC.